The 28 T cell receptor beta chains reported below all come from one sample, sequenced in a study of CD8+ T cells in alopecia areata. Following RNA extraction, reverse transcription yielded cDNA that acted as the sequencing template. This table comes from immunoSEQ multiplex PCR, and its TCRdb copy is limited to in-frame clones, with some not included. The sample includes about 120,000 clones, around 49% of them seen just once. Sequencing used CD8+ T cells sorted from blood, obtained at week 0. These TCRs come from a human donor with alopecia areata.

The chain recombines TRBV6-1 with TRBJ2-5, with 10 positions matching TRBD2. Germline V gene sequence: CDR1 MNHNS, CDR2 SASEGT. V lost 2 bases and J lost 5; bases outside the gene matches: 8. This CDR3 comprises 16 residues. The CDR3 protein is CASSELAGVERETQYF. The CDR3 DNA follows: TGTGCCAGCAGTGAACTAGCGGGGGTGGAGAGGGAGACCCAGTACTTC.

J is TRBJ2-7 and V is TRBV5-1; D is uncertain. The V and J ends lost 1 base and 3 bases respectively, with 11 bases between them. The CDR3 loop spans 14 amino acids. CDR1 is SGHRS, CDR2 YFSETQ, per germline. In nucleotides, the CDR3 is TGCGCCAGCAGCTTGAACAGACGAAACTACGAGCAGTACTTC. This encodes CASSLNRRNYEQYF.

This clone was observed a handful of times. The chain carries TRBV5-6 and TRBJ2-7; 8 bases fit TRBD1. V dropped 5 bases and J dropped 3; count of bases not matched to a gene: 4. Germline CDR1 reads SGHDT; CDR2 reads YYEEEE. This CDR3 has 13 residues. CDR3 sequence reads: CASSFDRGYEQYF. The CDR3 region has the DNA TGTGCCAGCAGTTTCGACAGGGGCTACGAGCAGTACTTC.

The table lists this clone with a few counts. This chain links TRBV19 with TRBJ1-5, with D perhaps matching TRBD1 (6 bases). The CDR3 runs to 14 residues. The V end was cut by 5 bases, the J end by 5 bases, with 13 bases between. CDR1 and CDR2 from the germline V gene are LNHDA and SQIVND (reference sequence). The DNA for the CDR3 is TGTGCCAGTAGTGTCCGGGACACCTATCAGCCCCAGCATTTT. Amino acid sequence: CASSVRDTYQPQHF.

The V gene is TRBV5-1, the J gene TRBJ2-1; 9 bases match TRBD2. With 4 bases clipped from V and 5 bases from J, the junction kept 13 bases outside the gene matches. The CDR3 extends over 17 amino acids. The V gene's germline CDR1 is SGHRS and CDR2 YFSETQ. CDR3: CASSNTLAGPTDNEQFF. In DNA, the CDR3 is TGCGCCAGCAGCAACACCCTAGCGGGGCCGACTGACAATGAGCAGTTCTTC.

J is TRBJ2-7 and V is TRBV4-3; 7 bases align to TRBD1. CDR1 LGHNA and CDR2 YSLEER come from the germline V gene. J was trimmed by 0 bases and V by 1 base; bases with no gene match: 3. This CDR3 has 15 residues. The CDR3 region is CASSQGRDSSYEQYF. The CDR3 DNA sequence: TGCGCCAGCAGCCAAGGACGGGACAGCTCCTACGAGCAGTACTTC.

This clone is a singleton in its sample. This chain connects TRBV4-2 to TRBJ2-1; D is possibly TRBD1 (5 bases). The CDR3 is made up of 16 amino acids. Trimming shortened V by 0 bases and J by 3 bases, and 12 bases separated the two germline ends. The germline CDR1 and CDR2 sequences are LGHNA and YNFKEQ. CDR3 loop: CASSQEWGDYYNEQFF. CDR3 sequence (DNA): TGTGCCAGCAGCCAAGAGTGGGGCGATTACTACAATGAGCAGTTCTTC.

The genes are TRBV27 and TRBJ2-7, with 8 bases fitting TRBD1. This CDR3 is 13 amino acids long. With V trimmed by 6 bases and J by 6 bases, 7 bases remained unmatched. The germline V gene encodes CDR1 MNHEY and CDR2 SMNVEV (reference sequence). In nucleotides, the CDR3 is TGTGCCAGCAGCCCCGGGACAGGACCCGAGCAGTACTTC. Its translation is CASSPGTGPEQYF.

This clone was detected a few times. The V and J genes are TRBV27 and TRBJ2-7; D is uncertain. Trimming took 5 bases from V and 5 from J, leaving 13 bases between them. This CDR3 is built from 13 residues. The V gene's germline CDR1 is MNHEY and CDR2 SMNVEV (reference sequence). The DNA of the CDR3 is TGTGCCAGCAGTCTACGGTTCCACCACGAGCAGTACTTC. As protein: CASSLRFHHEQYF.

Here the CDR3 DNA reads TGCGCCAGCAGCCCCCGGACTAGCGGGGGGGCCCTTGAGCAGTTCTTC. Its translation is CASSPRTSGGALEQFF. The J gene is TRBJ2-1, the V gene TRBV4-1; 15 bases are shared with TRBD2. The V and J ends lost 4 bases and 9 bases, in that order; junction bases with no gene match: 7. The length of the CDR3 is 16 residues. Germline V gives CDR1 MGHRA, CDR2 YSYEKL.

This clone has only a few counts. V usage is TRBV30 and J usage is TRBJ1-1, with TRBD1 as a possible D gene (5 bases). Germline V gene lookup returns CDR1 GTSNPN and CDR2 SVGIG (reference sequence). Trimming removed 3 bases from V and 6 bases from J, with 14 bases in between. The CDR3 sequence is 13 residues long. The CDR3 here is CAWSLDGGAEAFF. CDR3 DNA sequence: TGTGCCTGGAGCCTGGACGGGGGGGCTGAAGCTTTCTTT. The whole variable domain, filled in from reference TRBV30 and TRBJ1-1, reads SQTIHQWPATLVQPVGSPLSLECTVEGTSNPNLYWYRQAAGRGLQLLFYSVGIGQISSEVPQNLSASRPQDRQFILSSKKLLLSDSGFYLCAWSLDGGAEAFFGQGTRLTVV.

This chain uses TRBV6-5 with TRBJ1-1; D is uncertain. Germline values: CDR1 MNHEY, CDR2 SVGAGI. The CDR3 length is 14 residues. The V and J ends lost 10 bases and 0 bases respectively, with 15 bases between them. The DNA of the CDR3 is TGTGCCACCCAACCAAGCCCGATGAACACTGAAGCTTTCTTT. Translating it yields CATQPSPMNTEAFF.

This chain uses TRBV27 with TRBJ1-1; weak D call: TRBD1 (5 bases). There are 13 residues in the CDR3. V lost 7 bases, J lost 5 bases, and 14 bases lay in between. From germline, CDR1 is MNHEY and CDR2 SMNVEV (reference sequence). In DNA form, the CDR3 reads TGTGCCAGCATCTCCAGGGAAAAAACTGAAGCTTTCTTT. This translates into CASISREKTEAFF.

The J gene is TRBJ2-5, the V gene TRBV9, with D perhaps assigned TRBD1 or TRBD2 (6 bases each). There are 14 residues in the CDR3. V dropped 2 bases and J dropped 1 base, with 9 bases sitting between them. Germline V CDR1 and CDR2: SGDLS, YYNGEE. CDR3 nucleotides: TGTGCCAGCAGCGTGGGGGGCACCCAAGAGACCCAGTACTTC. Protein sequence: CASSVGGTQETQYF.

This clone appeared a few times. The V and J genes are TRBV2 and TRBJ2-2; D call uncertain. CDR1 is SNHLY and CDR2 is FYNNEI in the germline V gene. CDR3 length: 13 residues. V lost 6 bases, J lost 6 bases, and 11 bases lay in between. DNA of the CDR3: TGTGCCAGCAGCGCCATTTTCTCCGGGGAGCTGTTTTTT. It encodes CASSAIFSGELFF.

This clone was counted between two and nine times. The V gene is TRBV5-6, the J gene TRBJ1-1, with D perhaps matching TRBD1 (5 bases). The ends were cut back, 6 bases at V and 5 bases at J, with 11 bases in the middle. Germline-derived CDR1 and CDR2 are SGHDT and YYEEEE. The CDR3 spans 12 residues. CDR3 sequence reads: CASTQGSTEAFF. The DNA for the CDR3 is TGTGCCAGCACCCAGGGAAGTACTGAAGCTTTCTTT.

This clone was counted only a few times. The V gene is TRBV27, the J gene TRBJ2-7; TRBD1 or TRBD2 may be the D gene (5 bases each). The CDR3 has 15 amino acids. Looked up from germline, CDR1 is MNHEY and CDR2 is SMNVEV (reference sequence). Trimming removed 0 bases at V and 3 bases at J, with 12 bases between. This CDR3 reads CASSLSGPVGYEQYF. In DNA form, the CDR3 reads TGTGCCAGCAGTTTATCGGGACCCGTCGGCTACGAGCAGTACTTC.

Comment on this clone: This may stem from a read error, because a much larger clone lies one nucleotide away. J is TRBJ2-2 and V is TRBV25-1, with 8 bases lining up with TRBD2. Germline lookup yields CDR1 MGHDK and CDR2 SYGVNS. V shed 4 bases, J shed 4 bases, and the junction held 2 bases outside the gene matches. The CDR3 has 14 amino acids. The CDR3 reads CASSASGGTGELFF. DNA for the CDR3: TGTGCCAGCAGTGCCAGCGGGGGCACCGGGGAGCTGTTTTTT.

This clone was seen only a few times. The CDR3 region is CASSQDHYEQYF. Written as DNA, the CDR3 is TGTGCCAGCAGCCAAGATCACTACGAGCAGTACTTC. The chain carries TRBV14 and TRBJ2-7; D not certain. This CDR3 region has 12 residues. V dropped 0 bases and J dropped 3 bases, with 3 bases sitting between them. CDR1 SGHDN and CDR2 FVKESK come from the germline V gene.

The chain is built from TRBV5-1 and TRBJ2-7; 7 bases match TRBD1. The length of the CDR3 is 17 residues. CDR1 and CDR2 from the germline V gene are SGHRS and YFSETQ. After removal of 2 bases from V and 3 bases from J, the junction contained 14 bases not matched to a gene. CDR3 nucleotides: TGCGCCAGCAGCTTTGCGAGGCCCGGGACAGCTTACTACGAGCAGTACTTC. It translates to CASSFARPGTAYYEQYF. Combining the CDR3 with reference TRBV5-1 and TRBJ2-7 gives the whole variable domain KAGVTQTPRYLIKTRGQQVTLSCSPISGHRSVSWYQQTPGQGLQFLFEYFSETQRNKGNFPGRFSGRQFSNSRSEMNVSTLELGDSALYLCASSFARPGTAYYEQYFGPGTRLTVT.

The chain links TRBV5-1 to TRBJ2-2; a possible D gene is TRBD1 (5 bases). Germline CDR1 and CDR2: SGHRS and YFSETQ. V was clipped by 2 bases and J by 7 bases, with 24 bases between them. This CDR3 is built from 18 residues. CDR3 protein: CASSFGFVLGVRGGELFF. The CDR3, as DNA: TGCGCCAGCAGCTTCGGCTTTGTCCTAGGGGTCAGAGGCGGGGAGCTGTTTTTT.

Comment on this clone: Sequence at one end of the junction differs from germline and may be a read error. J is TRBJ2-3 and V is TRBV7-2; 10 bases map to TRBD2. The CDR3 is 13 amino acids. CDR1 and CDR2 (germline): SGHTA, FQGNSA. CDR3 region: CASSLAGEDTQYF. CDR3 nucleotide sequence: TGTGCCAGCAGCCTAGCGGGGGAAGATACGCAGTATTTT.

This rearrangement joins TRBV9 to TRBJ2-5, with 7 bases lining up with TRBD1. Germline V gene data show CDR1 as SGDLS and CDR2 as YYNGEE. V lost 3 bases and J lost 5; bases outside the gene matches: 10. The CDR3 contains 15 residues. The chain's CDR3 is CASSAGQSAAETQYF. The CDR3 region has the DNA TGTGCCAGCAGCGCGGGACAGTCGGCCGCGGAGACCCAGTACTTC.

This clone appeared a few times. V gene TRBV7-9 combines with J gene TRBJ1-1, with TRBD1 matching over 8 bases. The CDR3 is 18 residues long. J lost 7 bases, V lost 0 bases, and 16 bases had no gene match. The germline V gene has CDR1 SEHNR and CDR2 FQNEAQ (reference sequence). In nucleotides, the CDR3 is TGTGCCAGCAGCTTAGCAGCCGGGACAGGAGGCAGATTTGGTGAAGCTTTCTTT. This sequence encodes CASSLAAGTGGRFGEAFF.

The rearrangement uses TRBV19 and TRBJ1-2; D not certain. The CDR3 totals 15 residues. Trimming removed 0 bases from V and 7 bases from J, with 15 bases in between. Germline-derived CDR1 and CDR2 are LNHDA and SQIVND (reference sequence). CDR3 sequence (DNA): TGTGCCAGTAGTATAGATGAGGAGTATTCAAGTGGCTACACCTTC. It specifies CASSIDEEYSSGYTF.

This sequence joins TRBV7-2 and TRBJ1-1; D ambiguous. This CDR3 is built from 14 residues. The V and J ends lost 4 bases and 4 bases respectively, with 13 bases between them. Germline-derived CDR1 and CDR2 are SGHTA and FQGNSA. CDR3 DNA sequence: TGTGCCAGCAGCTCCCTCGGTCTTTTCACTGAAGCTTTCTTT. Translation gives CASSSLGLFTEAFF.

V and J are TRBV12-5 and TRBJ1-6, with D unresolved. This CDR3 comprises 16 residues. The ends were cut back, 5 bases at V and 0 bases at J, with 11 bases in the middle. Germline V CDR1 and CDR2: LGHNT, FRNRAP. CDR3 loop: CASGHTVSSYNSPLHF. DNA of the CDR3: TGTGCTAGTGGTCACACCGTCAGCTCCTATAATTCACCCCTCCACTTT.

The CDR3: CASSQGTAYTDTQYF. Here the CDR3 DNA reads TGCGCCAGCAGCCAAGGGACAGCTTACACAGATACGCAGTATTTT. The chain combines TRBV4-1 with TRBJ2-3, with D perhaps matching TRBD1 (6 bases). V was trimmed by 1 base and J by 2 bases, leaving 10 bases between them. The CDR3 runs to 15 residues. The germline CDR1 and CDR2 sequences are MGHRA and YSYEKL.